The source of this T cell receptor beta chain is a study of cytomegalovirus exposure and HLA in healthy donors. The CDR3 contains 17 residues. V gave up 5 bases and J gave up 5 bases; unmatched junction bases: 12. CDR1 SGHRS and CDR2 YFSETQ come from the germline V gene. Vbeta (60) and Jbeta (13) primers were used in the PCR. Data came from immunoSEQ multiplex PCR; TCRdb stores just in-frame clones and leaves some out. Here the sample spans 150,000 or so clones, around 79% being singletons. Points from the study as a whole: With high specificity and sensitivity, the classifier reportedly diagnosed cytomegalovirus status. Reportedly, TCR beta sequences accurately predicted HLA-A and HLA-B alleles in most subjects. For TCR beta chains, V- and J-gene trimming was later linked to a missense DCLRE1C variant. Several V segments, TRBV6-2 and TRBV6-3 among them, could not be told apart and were dropped.

Comment on this clone: Its antigen is as yet unknown.

This sequence originates from a young man in good health and CMV-seropositive. The specimen was PBMCs. V is TRBV5-1 and J is TRBJ2-2; TRBD1 matches 10 bases. CDR3 bases: TGCGCCAGCAGATCTGCCGTGGGACAGGGGAATACCGGGGAGCTGTTTTTT. Encoded protein: CASRSAVGQGNTGELFF. Complete variable domain (other parts from reference TRBV5-1 and TRBJ2-2): KAGVTQTPRYLIKTRGQQVTLSCSPISGHRSVSWYQQTPGQGLQFLFEYFSETQRNKGNFPGRFSGRQFSNSRSEMNVSTLELGDSALYLCASRSAVGQGNTGELFFGEGSRLTVL.